This T cell receptor (beta chain) was captured by sequencing in a study of Graves' ophthalmopathy and Graves' hyperthyroidism. Study-level background: No treatment had been given when peripheral blood was collected at initial diagnosis.

The CDR3 has 16 residues. Germline CDR1 is GTSNPN and CDR2 is SVGIG (reference sequence). The V and J ends lost 2 bases and 5 bases respectively, with 21 bases between them. The sample holds a few counts of this clonotype. Clinical symptoms, serum thyroxine, TRAb, thyroid ultrasound and orbital computed tomography formed the basis of diagnosis. Researchers took RNA transcripts and amplified TCR beta CDR3 regions from them. Following a first-round RT-PCR that used HTBI primers, a second-round multiplex PCR was carried out. Using its own MiXCR run on the multiplex PCR reads, TCRdb lists one record per CDR3 protein. The sample comprises about 700,000 distinct CDR3 sequences, 35% to 50% of which are singletons, and 44% rests with the top ten.

The sample taken for sequencing was peripheral blood. The origin of this receptor is an adult man with Graves' ophthalmopathy. V and J are TRBV30 and TRBJ2-5; possibly TRBD2 for D (5 bases). DNA of the CDR3: TGTGCCTGGAGTAAGGGAGCCCCAACGAGGAGGGAGACCCAGTACTTC. Its protein is CAWSKGAPTRRETQYF.